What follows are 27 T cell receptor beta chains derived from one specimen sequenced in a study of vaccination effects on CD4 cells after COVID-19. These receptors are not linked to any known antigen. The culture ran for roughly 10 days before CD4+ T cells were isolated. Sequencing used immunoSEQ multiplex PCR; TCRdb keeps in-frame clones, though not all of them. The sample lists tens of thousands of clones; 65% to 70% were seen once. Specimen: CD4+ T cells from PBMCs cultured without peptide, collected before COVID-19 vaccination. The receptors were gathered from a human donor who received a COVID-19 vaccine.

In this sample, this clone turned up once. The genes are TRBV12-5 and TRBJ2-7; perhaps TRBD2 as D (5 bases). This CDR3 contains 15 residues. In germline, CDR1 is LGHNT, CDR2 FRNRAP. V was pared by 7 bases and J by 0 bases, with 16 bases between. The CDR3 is CASVRKGESSYEQYF. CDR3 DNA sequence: TGTGCTAGTGTTCGGAAGGGAGAGAGCTCCTACGAGCAGTACTTC. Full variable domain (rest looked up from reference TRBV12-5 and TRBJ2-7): DARVTQTPRHKVTEMGQEVTMRCQPILGHNTVFWYRQTMMQGLELLAYFRNRAPLDDSGMPKDRFSAEMPDATLATLKIQPSEPRDSAVYFCASVRKGESSYEQYFGPGTRLTVT.

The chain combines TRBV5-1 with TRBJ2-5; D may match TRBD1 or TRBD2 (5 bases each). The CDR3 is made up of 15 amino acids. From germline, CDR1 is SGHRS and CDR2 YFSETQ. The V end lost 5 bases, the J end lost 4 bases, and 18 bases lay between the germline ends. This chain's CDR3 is CASSSAPTGGETQYF. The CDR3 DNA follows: TGCGCCAGCAGTTCTGCCCCAACAGGAGGAGAGACCCAGTACTTC.

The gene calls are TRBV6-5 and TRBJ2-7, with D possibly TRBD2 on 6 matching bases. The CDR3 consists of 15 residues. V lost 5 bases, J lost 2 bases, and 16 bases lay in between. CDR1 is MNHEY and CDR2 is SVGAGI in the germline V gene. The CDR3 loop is CASSPTAGQTYEQYF. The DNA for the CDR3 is TGTGCCAGCAGTCCCACGGCGGGGCAAACCTACGAGCAGTACTTC.

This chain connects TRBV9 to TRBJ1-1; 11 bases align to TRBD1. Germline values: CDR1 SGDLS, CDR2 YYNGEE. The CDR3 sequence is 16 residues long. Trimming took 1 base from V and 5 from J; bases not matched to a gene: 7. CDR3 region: CASSVTVGTGGTEAFF. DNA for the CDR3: TGTGCCAGCAGCGTAACCGTCGGGACAGGGGGGACTGAAGCTTTCTTT. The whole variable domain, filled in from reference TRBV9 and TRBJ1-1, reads DSGVTQTPKHLITATGQRVTLRCSPRSGDLSVYWYQQSLDQGLQFLIQYYNGEERAKGNILERFSAQQFPDLHSELNLSSLELGDSALYFCASSVTVGTGGTEAFFGQGTRLTVV.

CDR3 DNA: TGTGCCAGCAGTTTCGGGGGTGGTGGCTACACCTTC. Translated, it gives CASSFGGGGYTF. The V gene is TRBV12-3 or TRBV12-4, the J gene TRBJ1-2; D may be TRBD1 (5 bases). Trimming took 3 bases from V and 7 from J, leaving 9 bases between them. The CDR3 totals 12 residues.

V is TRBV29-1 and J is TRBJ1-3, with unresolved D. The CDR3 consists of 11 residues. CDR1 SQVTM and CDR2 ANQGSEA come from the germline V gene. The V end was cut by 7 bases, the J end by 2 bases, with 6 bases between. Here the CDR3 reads CSARTGNTIYF. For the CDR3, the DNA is TGCAGCGCTCGGACTGGAAACACCATATATTTT.

CDR3 loop: CASSLRSTGANVLTF. In DNA form, the CDR3 reads TGCGCCAGCAGCTTGCGCAGTACTGGGGCCAACGTCCTGACTTTC. The rearrangement links TRBV5-1 to TRBJ2-6; the D is unclear. CDR1 and CDR2 from the germline V gene are SGHRS and YFSETQ. The V end lost 1 base, the J end lost 2 bases, and 7 bases lay between the germline ends. The CDR3 has 15 residues.

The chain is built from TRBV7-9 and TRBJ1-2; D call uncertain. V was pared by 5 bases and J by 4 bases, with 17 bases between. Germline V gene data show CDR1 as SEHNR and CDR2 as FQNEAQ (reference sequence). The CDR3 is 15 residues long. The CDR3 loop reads CASSLSLGSGYGYTF. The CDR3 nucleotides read TGTGCCAGCAGCCTATCCCTAGGGTCGGGCTATGGCTACACCTTC.

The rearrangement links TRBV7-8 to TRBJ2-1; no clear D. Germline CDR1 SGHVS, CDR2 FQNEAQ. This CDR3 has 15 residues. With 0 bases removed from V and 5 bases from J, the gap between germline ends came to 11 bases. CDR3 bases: TGTGCCAGCAGCTTAGCGCGCATTAGGAACAATGAGCAGTTCTTC. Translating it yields CASSLARIRNNEQFF.

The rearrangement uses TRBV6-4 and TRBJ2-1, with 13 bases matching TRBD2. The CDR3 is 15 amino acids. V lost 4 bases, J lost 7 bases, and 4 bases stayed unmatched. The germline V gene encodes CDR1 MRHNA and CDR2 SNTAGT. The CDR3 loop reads CASSVELAGGNEQFF. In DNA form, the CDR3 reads TGTGCCAGCAGTGTAGAACTAGCGGGGGGGAATGAGCAGTTCTTC.

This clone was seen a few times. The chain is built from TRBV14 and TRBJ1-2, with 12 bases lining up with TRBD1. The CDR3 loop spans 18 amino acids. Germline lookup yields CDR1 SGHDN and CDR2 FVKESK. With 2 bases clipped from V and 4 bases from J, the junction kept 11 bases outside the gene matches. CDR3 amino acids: CASSQNRDRGRLGYGYTF. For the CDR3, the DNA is TGTGCCAGCAGCCAAAACCGGGACAGGGGGCGCTTGGGCTATGGCTACACCTTC.

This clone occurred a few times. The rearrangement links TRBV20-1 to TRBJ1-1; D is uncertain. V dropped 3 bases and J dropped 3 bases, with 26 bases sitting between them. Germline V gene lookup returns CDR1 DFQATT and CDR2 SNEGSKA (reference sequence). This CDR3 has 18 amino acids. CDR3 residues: CSASREAWEGPSYTEAFF. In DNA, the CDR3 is TGCAGTGCTAGTAGAGAGGCCTGGGAAGGACCGTCGTACACTGAAGCTTTCTTT.

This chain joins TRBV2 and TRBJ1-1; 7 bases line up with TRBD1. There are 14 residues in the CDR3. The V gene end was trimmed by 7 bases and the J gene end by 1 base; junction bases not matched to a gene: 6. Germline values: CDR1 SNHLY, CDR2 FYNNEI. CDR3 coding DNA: TGTGCCAGCACCGTGACAGGGAGGAACACTGAAGCTTTCTTT. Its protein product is CASTVTGRNTEAFF.

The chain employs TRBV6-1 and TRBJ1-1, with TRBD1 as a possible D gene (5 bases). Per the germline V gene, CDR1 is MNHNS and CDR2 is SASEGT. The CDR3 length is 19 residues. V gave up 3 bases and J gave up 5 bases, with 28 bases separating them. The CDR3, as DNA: TGTGCCAGCAGTGATTCCGCCCGACGTTACAACTCGAGGGGAACTGAAGCTTTCTTT. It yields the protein CASSDSARRYNSRGTEAFF.

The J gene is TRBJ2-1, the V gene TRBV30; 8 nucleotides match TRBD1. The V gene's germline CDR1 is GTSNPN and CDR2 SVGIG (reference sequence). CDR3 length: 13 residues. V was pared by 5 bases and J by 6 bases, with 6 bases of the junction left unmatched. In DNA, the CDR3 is TGTGCCTGGCTCCTACAGGGGGGCAATGAGCAGTTCTTC. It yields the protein CAWLLQGGNEQFF.

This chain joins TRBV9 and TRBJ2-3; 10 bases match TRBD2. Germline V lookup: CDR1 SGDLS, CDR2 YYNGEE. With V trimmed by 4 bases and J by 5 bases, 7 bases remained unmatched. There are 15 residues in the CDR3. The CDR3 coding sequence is TGTGCCAGCAGCCGAGTAGCGGGGGGTGGAGATACGCAGTATTTT. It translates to CASSRVAGGGDTQYF.

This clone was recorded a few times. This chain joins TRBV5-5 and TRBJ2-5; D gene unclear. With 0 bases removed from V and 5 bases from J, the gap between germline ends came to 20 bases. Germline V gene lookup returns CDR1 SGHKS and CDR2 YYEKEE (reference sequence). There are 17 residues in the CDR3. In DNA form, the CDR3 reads TGTGCCAGCAGCTTGGACTCTGTGTTGGGAAGTGCTGAGACCCAGTACTTC. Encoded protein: CASSLDSVLGSAETQYF.

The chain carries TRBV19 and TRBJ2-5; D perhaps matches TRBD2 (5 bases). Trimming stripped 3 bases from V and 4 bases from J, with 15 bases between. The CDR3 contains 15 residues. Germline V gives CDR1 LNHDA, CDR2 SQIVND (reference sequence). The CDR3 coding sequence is TGTGCCAGTAGTATCGGCCGGGCTAGCCCAGAGACCCAGTACTTC. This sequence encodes CASSIGRASPETQYF.

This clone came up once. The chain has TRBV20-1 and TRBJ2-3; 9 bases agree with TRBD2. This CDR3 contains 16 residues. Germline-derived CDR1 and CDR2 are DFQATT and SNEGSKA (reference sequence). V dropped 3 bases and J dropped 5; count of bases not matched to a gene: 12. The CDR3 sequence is CSASERGAGVLDTQYF. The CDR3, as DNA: TGCAGTGCTAGTGAGCGGGGGGCCGGGGTCTTAGATACGCAGTATTTT.

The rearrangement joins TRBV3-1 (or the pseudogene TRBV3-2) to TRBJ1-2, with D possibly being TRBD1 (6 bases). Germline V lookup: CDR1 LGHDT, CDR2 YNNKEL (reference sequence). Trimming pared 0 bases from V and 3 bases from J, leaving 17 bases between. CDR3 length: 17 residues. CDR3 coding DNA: TGTGCCAGCAGCCAAGATTATATTGGGGCAGGGGACTATGGCTACACCTTC. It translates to CASSQDYIGAGDYGYTF.

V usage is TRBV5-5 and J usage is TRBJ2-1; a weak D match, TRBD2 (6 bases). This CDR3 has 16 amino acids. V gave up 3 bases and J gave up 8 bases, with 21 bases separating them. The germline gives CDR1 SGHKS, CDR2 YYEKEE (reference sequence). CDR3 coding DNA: TGTGCCAGCAGCTCTCTCCCCATAAAGACTAGTTATGAGCAGTTCTTC. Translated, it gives CASSSLPIKTSYEQFF.

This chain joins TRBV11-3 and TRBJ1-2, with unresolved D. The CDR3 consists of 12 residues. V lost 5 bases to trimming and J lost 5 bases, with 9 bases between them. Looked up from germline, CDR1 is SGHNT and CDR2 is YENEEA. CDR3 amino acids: CASSHDGYGYTF. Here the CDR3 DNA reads TGTGCCAGCAGCCACGACGGATATGGCTACACCTTC.

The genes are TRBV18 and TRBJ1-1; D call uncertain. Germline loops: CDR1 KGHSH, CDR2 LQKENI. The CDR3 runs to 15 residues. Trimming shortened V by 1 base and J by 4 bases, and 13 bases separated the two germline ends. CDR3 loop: CASSPQTVEVTEAFF. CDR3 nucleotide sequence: TGTGCCAGCTCACCACAGACCGTCGAAGTCACTGAAGCTTTCTTT.

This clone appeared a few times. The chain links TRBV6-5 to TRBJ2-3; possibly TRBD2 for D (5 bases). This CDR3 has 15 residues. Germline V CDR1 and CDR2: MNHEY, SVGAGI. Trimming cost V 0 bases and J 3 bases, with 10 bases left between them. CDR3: CASSYSSGWTDTQYF. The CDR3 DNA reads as TGTGCCAGCAGTTACTCCTCGGGGTGGACAGATACGCAGTATTTT.

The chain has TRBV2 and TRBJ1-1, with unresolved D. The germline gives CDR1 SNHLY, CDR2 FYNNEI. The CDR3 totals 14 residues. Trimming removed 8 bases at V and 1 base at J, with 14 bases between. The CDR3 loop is CASRGDRGNTEAFF. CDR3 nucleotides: TGTGCCAGCCGCGGGGATAGAGGGAACACTGAAGCTTTCTTT. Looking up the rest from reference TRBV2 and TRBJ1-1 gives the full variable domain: EPEVTQTPSHQVTQMGQEVILRCVPISNHLYFYWYRQILGQKVEFLVSFYNNEISEKSEIFDDQFSVERPDGSNFTLKIRSTKLEDSAMYFCASRGDRGNTEAFFGQGTRLTVV.

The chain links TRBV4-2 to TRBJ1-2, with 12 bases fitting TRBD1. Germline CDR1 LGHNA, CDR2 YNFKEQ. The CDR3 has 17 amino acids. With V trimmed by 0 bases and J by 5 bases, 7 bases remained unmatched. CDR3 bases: TGTGCCAGCAGCCAAGATGGGACAGGGGGCGCGACTTATGGCTACACCTTC. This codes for CASSQDGTGGATYGYTF.

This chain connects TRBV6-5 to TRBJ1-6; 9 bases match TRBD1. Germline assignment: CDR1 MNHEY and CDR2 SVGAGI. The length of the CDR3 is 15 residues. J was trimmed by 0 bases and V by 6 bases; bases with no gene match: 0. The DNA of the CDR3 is TGTGCCAGCAGGGGACAGGGCTCCTATAATTCACCCCTCCACTTT. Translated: CASRGQGSYNSPLHF.